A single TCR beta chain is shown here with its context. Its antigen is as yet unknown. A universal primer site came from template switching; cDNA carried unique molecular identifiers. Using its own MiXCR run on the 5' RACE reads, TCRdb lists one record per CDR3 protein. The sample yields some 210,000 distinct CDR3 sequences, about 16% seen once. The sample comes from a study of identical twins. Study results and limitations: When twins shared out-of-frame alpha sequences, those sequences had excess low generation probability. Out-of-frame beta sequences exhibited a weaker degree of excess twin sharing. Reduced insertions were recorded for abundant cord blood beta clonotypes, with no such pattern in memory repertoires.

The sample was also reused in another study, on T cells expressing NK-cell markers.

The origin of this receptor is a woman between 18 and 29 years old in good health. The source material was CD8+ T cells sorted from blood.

As DNA, the CDR3 is TGTGCCAGCAGTTTAGCGCGGCAGGGAGAGTTTCAGCCCCAGCATTTT. Amino acids: CASSLARQGEFQPQHF. The chain is built from TRBV12-3 or TRBV12-4 and TRBJ1-5, with a weak D call TRBD1 (5 bases). CDR3 length: 16 residues. Trimming cost V 0 bases and J 6 bases, with 15 bases left between them.